This TCR beta chain originates from a study of response to subunit inactivated influenza vaccine. Study observations and caveats: The authors put forward the suggestion that each seasonal influenza vaccination may bring in only a limited number of new T cells.

The V gene lost 0 bases and the J gene lost 1 base, with 12 bases spanning the gap. The CDR3 runs 15 residues. Germline V gene lookup returns CDR1 DFQATT and CDR2 SNEGSKA (reference sequence). TCRdb ran MiXCR on the RT-PCR reads and lists one entry per CDR3 protein. The sample carries approximately 490,000 distinct CDR3 sequences, 6.5% to 8% recorded once. Only a few counts were recorded for this clonotype. The antigen remains unidentified. This chain uses TRBV20-1 with TRBJ1-2; D might be TRBD1 (5 bases). This receptor was obtained from a man between 50 and 69 years old who received an inactivated influenza vaccine. The sample here was PBMCs from blood, taken 23 months after vaccination. The CDR3 bases are TGCAGTGCTAGAGATAAGGGGCAGGTTAACTATGGCTACACCTTC. Translated: CSARDKGQVNYGYTF.